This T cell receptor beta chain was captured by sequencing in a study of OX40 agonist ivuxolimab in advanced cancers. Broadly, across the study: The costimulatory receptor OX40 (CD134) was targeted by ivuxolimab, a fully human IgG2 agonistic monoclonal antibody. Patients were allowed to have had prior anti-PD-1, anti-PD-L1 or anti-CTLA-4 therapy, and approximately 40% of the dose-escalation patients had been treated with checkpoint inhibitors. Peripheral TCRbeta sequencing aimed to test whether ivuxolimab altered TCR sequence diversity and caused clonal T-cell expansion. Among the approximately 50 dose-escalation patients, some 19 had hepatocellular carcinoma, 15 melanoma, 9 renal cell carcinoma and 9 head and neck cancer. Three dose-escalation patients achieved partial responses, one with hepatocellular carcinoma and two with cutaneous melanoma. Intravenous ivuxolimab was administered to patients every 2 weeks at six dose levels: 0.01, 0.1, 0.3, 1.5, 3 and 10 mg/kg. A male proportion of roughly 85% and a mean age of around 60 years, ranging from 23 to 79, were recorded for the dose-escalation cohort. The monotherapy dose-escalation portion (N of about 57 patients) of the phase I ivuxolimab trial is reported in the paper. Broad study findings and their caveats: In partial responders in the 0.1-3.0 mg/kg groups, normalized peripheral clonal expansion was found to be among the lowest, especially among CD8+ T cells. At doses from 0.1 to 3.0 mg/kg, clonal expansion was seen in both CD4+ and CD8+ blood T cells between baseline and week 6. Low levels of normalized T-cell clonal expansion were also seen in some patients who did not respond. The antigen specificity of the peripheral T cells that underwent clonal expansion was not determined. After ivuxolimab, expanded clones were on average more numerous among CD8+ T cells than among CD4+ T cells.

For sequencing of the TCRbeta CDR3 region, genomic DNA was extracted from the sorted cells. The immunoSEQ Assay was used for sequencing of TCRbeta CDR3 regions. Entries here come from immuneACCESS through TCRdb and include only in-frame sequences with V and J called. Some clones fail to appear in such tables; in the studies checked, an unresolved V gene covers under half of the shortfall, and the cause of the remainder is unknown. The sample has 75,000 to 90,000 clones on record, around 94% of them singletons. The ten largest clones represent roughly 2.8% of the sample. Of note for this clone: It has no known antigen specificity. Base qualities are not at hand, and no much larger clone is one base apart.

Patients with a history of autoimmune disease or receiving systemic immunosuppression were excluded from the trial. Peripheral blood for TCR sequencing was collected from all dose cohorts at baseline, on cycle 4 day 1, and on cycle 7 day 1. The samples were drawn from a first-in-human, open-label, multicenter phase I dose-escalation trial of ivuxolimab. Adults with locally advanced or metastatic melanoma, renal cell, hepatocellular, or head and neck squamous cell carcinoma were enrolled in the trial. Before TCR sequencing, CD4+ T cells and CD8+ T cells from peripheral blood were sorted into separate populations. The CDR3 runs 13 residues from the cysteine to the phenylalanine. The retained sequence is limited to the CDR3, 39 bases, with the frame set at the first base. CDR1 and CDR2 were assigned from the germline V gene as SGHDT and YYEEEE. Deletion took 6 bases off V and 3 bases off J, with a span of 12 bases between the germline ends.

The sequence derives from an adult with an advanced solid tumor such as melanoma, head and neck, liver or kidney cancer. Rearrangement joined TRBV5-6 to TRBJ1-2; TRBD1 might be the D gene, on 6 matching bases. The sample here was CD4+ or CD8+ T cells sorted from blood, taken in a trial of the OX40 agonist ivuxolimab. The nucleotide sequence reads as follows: TGTGCCAGCATCTGGGGGGCAGACTATGGCTACACCTTC. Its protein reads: CASIWGADYGYTF.